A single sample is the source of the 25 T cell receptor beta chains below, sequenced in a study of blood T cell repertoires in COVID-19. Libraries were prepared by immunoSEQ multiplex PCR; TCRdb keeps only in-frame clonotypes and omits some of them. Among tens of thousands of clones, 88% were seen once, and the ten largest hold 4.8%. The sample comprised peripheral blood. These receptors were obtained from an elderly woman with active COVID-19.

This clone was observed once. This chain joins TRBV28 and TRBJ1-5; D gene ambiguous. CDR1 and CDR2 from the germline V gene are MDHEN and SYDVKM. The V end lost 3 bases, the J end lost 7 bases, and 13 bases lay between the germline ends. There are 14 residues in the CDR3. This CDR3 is CASSLSLRGQPQHF. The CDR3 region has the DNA TGTGCCAGCAGTTTGAGTTTGAGAGGCCAGCCCCAGCATTTT.

The CDR3 sequence is CASSQTSGENEQFF. In DNA, the CDR3 is TGCGCCAGCAGCCAGACTAGCGGGGAGAATGAGCAGTTCTTC. V usage is TRBV5-1 and J usage is TRBJ2-1, with 11 bases lining up with TRBD2. V lost 4 bases and J lost 7; bases outside the gene matches: 4. This CDR3 spans 14 amino acids. Per the germline V gene, CDR1 is SGHRS and CDR2 is YFSETQ.

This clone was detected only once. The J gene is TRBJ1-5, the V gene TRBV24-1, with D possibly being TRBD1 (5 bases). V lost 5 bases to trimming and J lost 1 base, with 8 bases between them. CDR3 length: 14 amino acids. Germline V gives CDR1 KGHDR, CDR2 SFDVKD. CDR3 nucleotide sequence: TGTGCCACCAGTGCGGGGGGGAGCAATCAGCCCCAGCATTTT. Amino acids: CATSAGGSNQPQHF.

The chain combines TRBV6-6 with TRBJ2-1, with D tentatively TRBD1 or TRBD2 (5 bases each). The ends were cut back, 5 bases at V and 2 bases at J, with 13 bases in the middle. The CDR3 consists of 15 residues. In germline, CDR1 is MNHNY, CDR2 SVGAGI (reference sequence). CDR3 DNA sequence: TGTGCCAGCAGTCGAGGGGCCTCAGCCTACAATGAGCAGTTCTTC. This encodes CASSRGASAYNEQFF.

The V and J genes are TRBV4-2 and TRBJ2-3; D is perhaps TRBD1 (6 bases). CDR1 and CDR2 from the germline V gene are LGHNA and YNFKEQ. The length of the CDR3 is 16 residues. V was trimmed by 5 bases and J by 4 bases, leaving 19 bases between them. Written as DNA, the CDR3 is TGTGCCAGCAGCTTACTACAGGGTTGGAGTGCAGATACGCAGTATTTT. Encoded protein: CASSLLQGWSADTQYF.

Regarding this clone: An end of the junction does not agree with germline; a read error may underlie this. The chain's CDR3 is CASSLEGAPAHF. CDR3 coding DNA: TGCGCCAGCAGCCTGGAGGGGGCGCCCGCGCATTTT. The chain is built from TRBV5-1 and TRBJ1-3; 7 nucleotides line up with TRBD1. Germline lookup yields CDR1 SGHRS and CDR2 YFSETQ. CDR3 length: 12 amino acids.

The CDR3 coding sequence is TGTGCCAGCAGCAAAGTCCGAGCGGGAGTGGGTGAGGAGACCCAGTACTTC. This translates into CASSKVRAGVGEETQYF. The J gene is TRBJ2-5, the V gene TRBV21-1; the listed D gene, TRBD2, was not tested against the DNA. TRBV21-1 is described as a pseudogene. This CDR3 spans 17 amino acids.

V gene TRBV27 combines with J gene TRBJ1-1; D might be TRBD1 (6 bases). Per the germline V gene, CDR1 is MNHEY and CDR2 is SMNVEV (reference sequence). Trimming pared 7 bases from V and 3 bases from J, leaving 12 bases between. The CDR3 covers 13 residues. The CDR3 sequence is CASKGVIDTEAFF. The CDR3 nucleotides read TGTGCCAGCAAGGGGGTTATAGACACTGAAGCTTTCTTT.

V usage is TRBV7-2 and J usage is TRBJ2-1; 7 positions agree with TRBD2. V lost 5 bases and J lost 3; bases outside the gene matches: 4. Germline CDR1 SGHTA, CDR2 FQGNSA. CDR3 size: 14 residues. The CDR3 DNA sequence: TGTGCCAGCAGCGGAGAGCGGGGCTACAATGAGCAGTTCTTC. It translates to CASSGERGYNEQFF. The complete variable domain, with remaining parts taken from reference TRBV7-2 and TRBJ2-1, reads GAGVSQSPSNKVTEKGKDVELRCDPISGHTALYWYRQSLGQGLEFLIYFQGNSAPDKSGLPSDRFSAERTGGSVSTLTIQRTQQEDSAVYLCASSGERGYNEQFFGPGTRLTVL.

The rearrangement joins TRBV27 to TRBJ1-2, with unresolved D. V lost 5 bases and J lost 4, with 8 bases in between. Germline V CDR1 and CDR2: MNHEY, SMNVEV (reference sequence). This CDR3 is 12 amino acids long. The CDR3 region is CASSPGPYGYTF. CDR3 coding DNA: TGTGCCAGCAGTCCCGGTCCCTATGGCTACACCTTC.

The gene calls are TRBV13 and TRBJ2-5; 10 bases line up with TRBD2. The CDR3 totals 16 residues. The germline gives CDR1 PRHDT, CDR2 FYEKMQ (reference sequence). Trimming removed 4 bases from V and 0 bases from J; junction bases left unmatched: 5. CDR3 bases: TGTGCCAGCAGCTCCTCAGCGGGAGGGGACCAAGAGACCCAGTACTTC. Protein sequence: CASSSSAGGDQETQYF.

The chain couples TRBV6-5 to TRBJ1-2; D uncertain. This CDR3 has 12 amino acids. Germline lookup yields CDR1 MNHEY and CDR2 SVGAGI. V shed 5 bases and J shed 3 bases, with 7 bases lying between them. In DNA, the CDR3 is TGTGCCAGCAGTATAACAGACTATGGCTACACCTTC. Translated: CASSITDYGYTF.

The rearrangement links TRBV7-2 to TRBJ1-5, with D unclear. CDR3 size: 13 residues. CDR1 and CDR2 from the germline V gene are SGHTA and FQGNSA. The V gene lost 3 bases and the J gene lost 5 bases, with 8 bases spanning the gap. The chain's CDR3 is CASSFMGHQPQHF. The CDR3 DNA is TGTGCCAGCAGCTTTATGGGCCATCAGCCCCAGCATTTT. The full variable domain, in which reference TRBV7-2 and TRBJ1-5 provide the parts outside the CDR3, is GAGVSQSPSNKVTEKGKDVELRCDPISGHTALYWYRQSLGQGLEFLIYFQGNSAPDKSGLPSDRFSAERTGGSVSTLTIQRTQQEDSAVYLCASSFMGHQPQHFGDGTRLSIL.

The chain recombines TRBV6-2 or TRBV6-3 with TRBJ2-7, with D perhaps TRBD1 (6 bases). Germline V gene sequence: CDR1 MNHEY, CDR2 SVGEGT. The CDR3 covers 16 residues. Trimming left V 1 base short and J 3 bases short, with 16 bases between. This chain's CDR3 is CASSYWFPGQDYEQYF. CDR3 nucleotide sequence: TGTGCCAGCAGTTACTGGTTCCCGGGACAAGACTACGAGCAGTACTTC.

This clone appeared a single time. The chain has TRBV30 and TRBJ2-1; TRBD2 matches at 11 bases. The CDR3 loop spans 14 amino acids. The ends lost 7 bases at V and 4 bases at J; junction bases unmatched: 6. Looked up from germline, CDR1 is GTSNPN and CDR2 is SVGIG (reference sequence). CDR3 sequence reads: CALKLAGVYNEQFF. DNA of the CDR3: TGTGCCTTGAAACTAGCGGGGGTTTACAATGAGCAGTTCTTC. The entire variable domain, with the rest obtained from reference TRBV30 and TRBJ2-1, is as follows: SQTIHQWPATLVQPVGSPLSLECTVEGTSNPNLYWYRQAAGRGLQLLFYSVGIGQISSEVPQNLSASRPQDRQFILSSKKLLLSDSGFYLCALKLAGVYNEQFFGPGTRLTVL.

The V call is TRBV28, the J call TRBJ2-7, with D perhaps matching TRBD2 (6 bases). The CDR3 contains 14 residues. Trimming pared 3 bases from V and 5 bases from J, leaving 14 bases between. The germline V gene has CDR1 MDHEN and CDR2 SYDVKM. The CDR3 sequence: CASSLIGSINEQYF. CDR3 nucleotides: TGTGCCAGCAGTTTGATCGGGAGCATCAACGAGCAGTACTTC.

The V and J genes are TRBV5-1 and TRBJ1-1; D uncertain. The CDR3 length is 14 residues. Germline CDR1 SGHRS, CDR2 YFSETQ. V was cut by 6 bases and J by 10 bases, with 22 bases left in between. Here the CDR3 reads CASMLTPGQMGAFF. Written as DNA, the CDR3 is TGCGCCAGCATGCTTACTCCGGGTCAAATGGGAGCTTTCTTT.

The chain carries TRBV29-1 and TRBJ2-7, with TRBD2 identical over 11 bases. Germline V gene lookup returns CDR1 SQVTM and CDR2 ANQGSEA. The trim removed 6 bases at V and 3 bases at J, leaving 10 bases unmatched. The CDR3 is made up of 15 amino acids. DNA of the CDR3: TGCAGCGTACTCCTAGCGGGAGGAGCCATCTACGAGCAGTACTTC. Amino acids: CSVLLAGGAIYEQYF.

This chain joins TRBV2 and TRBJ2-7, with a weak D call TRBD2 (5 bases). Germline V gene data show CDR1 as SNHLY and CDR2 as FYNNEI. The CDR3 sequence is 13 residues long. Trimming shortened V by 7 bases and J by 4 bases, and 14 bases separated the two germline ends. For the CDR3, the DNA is TGTGCCAGCACCCCGGGAAGGGTATACGAGCAGTACTTC. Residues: CASTPGRVYEQYF.

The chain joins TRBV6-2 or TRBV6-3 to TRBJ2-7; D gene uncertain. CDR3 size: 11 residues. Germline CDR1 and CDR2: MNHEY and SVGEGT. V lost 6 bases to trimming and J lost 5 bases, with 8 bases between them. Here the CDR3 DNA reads TGTGCCAGCAGCCACGGTAACGAGCAGTACTTC. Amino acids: CASSHGNEQYF.

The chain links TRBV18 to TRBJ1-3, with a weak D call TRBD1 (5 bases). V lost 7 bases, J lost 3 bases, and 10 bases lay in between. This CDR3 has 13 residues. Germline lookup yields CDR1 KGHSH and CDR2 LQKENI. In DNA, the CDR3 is TGTGCCAGCTGCGACAGTGGTGGAAACACCATATATTTT. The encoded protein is CASCDSGGNTIYF. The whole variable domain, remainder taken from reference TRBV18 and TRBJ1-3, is NAGVMQNPRHLVRRRGQEARLRCSPMKGHSHVYWYRQLPEEGLKFMVYLQKENIIDESGMPKERFSAEFPKEGPSILRIQQVVRGDSAAYFCASCDSGGNTIYFGEGSWLTVV.

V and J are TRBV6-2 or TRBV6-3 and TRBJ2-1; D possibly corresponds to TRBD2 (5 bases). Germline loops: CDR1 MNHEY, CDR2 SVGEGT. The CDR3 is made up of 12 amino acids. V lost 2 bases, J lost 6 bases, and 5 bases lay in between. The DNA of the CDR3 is TGTGCCAGCAGTTACGGAGGCAATGAGCAGTTCTTC. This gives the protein CASSYGGNEQFF.

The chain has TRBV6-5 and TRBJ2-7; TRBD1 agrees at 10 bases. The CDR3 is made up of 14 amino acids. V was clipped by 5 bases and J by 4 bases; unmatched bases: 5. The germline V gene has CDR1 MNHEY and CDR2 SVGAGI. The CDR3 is CASSPRQGAYEQYF. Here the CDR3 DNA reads TGTGCCAGCAGTCCGCGACAGGGGGCTTACGAGCAGTACTTC.

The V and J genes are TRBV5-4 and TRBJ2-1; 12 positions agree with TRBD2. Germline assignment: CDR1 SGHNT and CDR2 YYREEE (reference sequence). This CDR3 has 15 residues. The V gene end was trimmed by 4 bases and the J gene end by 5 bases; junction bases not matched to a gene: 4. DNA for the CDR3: TGTGCCAGCAGCCAGGGACTAGCGGGTGACAATGAGCAGTTCTTC. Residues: CASSQGLAGDNEQFF.

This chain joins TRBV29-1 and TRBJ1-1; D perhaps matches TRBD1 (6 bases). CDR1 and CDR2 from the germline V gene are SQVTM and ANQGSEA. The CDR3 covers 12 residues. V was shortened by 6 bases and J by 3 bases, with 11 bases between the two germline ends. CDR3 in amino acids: CSVVNRDTEAFF. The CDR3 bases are TGCAGCGTCGTAAACAGGGACACTGAAGCTTTCTTT.